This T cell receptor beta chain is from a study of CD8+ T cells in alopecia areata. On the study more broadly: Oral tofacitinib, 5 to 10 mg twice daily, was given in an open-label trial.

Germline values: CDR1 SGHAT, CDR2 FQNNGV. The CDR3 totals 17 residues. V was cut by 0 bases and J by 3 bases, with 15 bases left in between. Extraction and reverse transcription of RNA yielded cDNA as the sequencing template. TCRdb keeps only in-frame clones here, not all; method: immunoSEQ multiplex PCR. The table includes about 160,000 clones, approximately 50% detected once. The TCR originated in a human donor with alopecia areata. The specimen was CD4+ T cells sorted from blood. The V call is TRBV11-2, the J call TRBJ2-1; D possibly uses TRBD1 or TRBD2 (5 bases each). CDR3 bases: TGTGCCAGCAGCTTAGAGGGACGCGGCGGAGGCTACAATGAGCAGTTCTTC. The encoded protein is CASSLEGRGGGYNEQFF.